The entry below gives a single T cell receptor beta chain sequence along with its context. Its antigen is not identified. Following RNA extraction, reverse transcription yielded cDNA that acted as the sequencing template. Sequenced by immunoSEQ multiplex PCR; TCRdb stores in-frame clones only, minus some. The sample holds 200,000 to 250,000 clones; more than 55% are singletons and the top ten take around 1.3%. This sample is part of a study of CD8+ T cells in alopecia areata. On the study more broadly: Administration of oral tofacitinib to treated patients was at 5 to 10 mg twice daily. Overall study findings and caveats: Scalp sample sequencing also detects resident alphabeta T cells of normal skin.

The germline CDR1 and CDR2 sequences are SQVTM and ANQGSEA. This CDR3 is 13 amino acids long. Trimming cost V 1 base and J 8 bases, with 14 bases left between them. Treatment reported: oral pan-JAK inhibitor, 5-10 mg twice daily. Punch biopsies of lesional scalp, plus peripheral blood, were taken from alopecia areata patients. The TCR comes from a human donor with alopecia areata. The specimen was CD4+ T cells sorted from blood, collected at approximately week 42, from a patient treated with tofacitinib. The chain carries TRBV29-1 and TRBJ1-2; D is unclear. CDR3 coding DNA: TGCAGCGTTGAAGTGGAAGGGCTTGGGGGCTACACCTTC. This gives the protein CSVEVEGLGGYTF.